These 10 T cell receptor beta chains came from one sample sequenced in a study of blood T cells in healthy people across ages. Then a second PCR, running roughly 7 to 11 cycles, was carried out with a sample-barcoded 5' primer and a J-beta primer mix. MiXCR, applied by TCRdb to the 5' RACE reads, yields one record per CDR3 protein. The table shows 650,000 to 800,000 distinct CDR3 sequences, with around 43% occurring only once. Input material: blood. The receptor set was obtained from a man aged 55 to 70 in good health.

V is TRBV7-3 and J is TRBJ2-3; D unclear. The CDR3 loop spans 13 amino acids. Germline assignment: CDR1 SGHTA and CDR2 FQGTGA. Trimming removed 2 bases at V and 5 bases at J, with 8 bases between. The CDR3 sequence: CASSLGNGDTQYF. The CDR3 nucleotides read TGTGCCAGCAGCTTAGGGAATGGAGATACGCAGTATTTT.

CDR3 amino acids: CASSPTRPRGQVRYEQYF. The DNA of the CDR3 is TGTGCCAGCAGCCCCACGAGGCCTAGAGGACAGGTTCGCTACGAGCAGTACTTC. V gene TRBV3-1 combines with J gene TRBJ2-5; TRBD1 matches 7 bases. The DNA matches TRBJ2-7 better at its end, which makes the J call doubtful. Germline CDR1 is LGHDT and CDR2 is YNNKEL (reference sequence). The CDR3 length is 18 residues.

This sequence joins TRBV10-3 and TRBJ2-1; 12 nucleotides agree with TRBD2. CDR3 length: 14 residues. Germline V gene data show CDR1 as ENHRY and CDR2 as SYGVKD. Trimming took 4 bases from V and 10 from J; bases not matched to a gene: 5. The CDR3 reads CAISVSLAGGEQFF. The CDR3 coding sequence is TGTGCCATCAGTGTGAGTCTAGCGGGGGGGGAGCAGTTCTTC.

This clonotype was seen once. The rearrangement links TRBV6-1 to TRBJ2-5, with a weak D call TRBD1 (5 bases). Germline assignment: CDR1 MNHNS and CDR2 SASEGT. CDR3 length equals 13 residues. The V end was cut by 8 bases, the J end by 4 bases, with 14 bases between. The CDR3 nucleotides are TGTGCCAGCGGCCAGGGCCGGCGAGAGACCCAGTACTTC. It is translated as CASGQGRRETQYF.

This sequence joins TRBV7-6 and TRBJ2-1; no clear D gene. In germline, CDR1 is SGHVS, CDR2 FNYEAQ. V was cut by 3 bases and J by 4 bases, with 7 bases left in between. The CDR3 length is 13 residues. Here the CDR3 DNA reads TGTGCCAGCAGCTTCCAAGGGTACAATGAGCAGTTCTTC. It is translated as CASSFQGYNEQFF.

The genes are TRBV15 and TRBJ2-5; the D gene is possibly TRBD2 (6 bases). The germline V gene has CDR1 LNHNV and CDR2 YYDKDF (reference sequence). V was pared by 8 bases and J by 11 bases, with 21 bases between. There are 13 residues in the CDR3. This chain's CDR3 is CATEGQGGNEQYF. CDR3 nucleotide sequence: TGTGCCACCGAAGGGCAGGGAGGCAATGAGCAGTACTTC.

This clonotype occurred a few times. The chain has TRBV6-6 and TRBJ1-2; 9 nucleotides match TRBD1. CDR1 and CDR2 from the germline V gene are MNHNY and SVGAGI (reference sequence). The junction had 6 bases not matched to a gene; V was cut back by 4 bases and J by 6 bases. This CDR3 comprises 14 residues. CDR3 DNA sequence: TGTGCCAGCAGTTCACCCGGGACAGGGCATGGCTACACCTTC. Protein: CASSSPGTGHGYTF.

This chain uses TRBV5-6 with TRBJ2-3; 8 bases are a match to TRBD2. The V gene end was trimmed by 4 bases and the J gene end by 5 bases; junction bases not matched to a gene: 9. The CDR3 extends over 15 amino acids. Germline V gene lookup returns CDR1 SGHDT and CDR2 YYEEEE. The CDR3 region has the DNA TGTGCCAGCAGCCCGGGGGTAGCGGGGTTAGATACGCAGTATTTT. It yields the protein CASSPGVAGLDTQYF. The full variable domain, with the rest looked up from reference TRBV5-6 and TRBJ2-3, is DAGVTQSPTHLIKTRGQQVTLRCSPKSGHDTVSWYQQALGQGPQFIFQYYEEEERQRGNFPDRFSGHQFPNYSSELNVNALLLGDSALYLCASSPGVAGLDTQYFGPGTRLTVL.

This clonotype appeared a few times. The chain is built from TRBV7-8 and TRBJ2-1; D uncertain. CDR3 length equals 15 residues. The germline V and J ends were trimmed by 1 base and 4 bases, with 11 bases remaining between them. Germline V gives CDR1 SGHVS, CDR2 FQNEAQ. The CDR3 is CASSLVRHKYNEQFF. CDR3 nucleotide sequence: TGTGCCAGCAGCTTAGTCAGGCATAAGTACAATGAGCAGTTCTTC.

The V and J genes are TRBV28 and TRBJ1-2; the D gene is possibly TRBD1 (5 bases). The CDR3 contains 14 residues. Germline-derived CDR1 and CDR2 are MDHEN and SYDVKM. Trimming left V 8 bases short and J 0 bases short, with 13 bases between. The CDR3, as DNA: TGTGCCAGCCTCATTAACAGGTCTAACTATGGCTACACCTTC. It is translated as CASLINRSNYGYTF.